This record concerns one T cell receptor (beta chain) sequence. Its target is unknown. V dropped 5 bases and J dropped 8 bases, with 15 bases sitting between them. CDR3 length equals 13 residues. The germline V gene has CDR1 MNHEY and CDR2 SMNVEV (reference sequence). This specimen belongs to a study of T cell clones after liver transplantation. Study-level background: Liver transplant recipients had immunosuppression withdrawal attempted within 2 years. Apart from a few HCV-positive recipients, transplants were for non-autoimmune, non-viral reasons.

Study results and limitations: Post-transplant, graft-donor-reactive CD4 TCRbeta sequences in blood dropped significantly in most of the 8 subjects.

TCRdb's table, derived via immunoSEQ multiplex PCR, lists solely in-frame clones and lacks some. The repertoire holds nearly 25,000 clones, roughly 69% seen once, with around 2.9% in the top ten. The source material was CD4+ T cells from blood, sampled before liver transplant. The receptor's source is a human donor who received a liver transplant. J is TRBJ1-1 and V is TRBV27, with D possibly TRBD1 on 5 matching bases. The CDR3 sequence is CASSLQDSLEAFF. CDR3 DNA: TGTGCCAGCAGTCTCCAAGACAGTTTAGAAGCTTTCTTT.